The subject of this entry is one T cell receptor beta chain. The V gene's germline CDR1 is SQVTM and CDR2 ANQGSEA. The CDR3 sequence is 13 residues long. The ends were cut back, 2 bases at V and 8 bases at J, with 15 bases in the middle. This sample stems from a study of blood T cell repertoires in COVID-19. Measured with immunoSEQ multiplex PCR; TCRdb has only the in-frame clones, and not every one. The table has tens of thousands of clones, about four fifths seen once. This TCR derives from a woman aged 80 or over with active or convalescent COVID-19. Sequenced: peripheral blood. This sequence joins TRBV29-1 and TRBJ1-2; D possibly corresponds to TRBD1 (6 bases). The CDR3 bases are TGCAGCGTTGAAAACAGGGAAGTGAGGGGCTACACCTTC. It encodes CSVENREVRGYTF.